This TCR beta chain was recovered during a study of OX40 agonist ivuxolimab in advanced cancers. The germline V and J ends were trimmed by 5 bases and 2 bases, with 10 bases remaining between them. The CDR3 contains 14 residues. CDR1 SGHNT and CDR2 YENEEA come from the germline V gene. The method was immunoSEQ multiplex PCR; TCRdb's version includes in-frame clones alone and lacks a portion of them. The sample has more than 60,000 clones; 90% to 95% are singletons. It was autoimmune disease history or systemic immunosuppression that excluded patients. Study-wide findings and caveats: Clonal expansion from baseline to week 6 occurred in both CD4+ and CD8+ T cells.

In the case of this clone: Its target is not known.

The sequencing here drew on CD4+ or CD8+ T cells sorted from blood, taken in a trial of the OX40 agonist ivuxolimab. The V and J genes are TRBV11-3 and TRBJ2-4; no clear D. The TCR sequence derives from an adult with an advanced solid tumor such as melanoma, head and neck, liver or kidney cancer. DNA of the CDR3: TGTGCCAGCAGCGACCAAATGACCAAAAACATTCAGTACTTC. Its translation is CASSDQMTKNIQYF. Full variable domain (remainder filled in from reference TRBV11-3 and TRBJ2-4): EAGVVQSPRYKIIEKKQPVAFWCNPISGHNTLYWYLQNLGQGPELLIRYENEEAVDDSQLPKDRFSAERLKGVDSTLKIQPAELGDSAVYLCASSDQMTKNIQYFGAGTRLSVL.